Here is one T cell receptor (beta chain) with its context. The sample is drawn from a study of blood T cell repertoires in COVID-19. Overall study: Both acute and convalescent COVID-19 samples were obtained from the United States, Italy and Spain.

Germline CDR1 is LGHDT and CDR2 is YNNKEL (reference sequence). This CDR3 has 14 residues. V shed 0 bases, J shed 8 bases, and the junction held 4 bases outside the gene matches. Original processing methods: Researchers report that nucleated cell counts were estimated from reference gene primer amplification. Assay: immunoSEQ multiplex PCR; the TCRdb copy retains only in-frame clones and omits some. Clone size and V and J calls were adopted from that table, with D and trimming inferred from the DNA. The sample shows about 400,000 clones, approximately 86% of them seen only once. The chain recombines TRBV3-1 (or the pseudogene TRBV3-2) with TRBJ1-2; 9 bases are shared with TRBD1. The specimen sequenced was peripheral blood. The receptor's source is a woman in her fifties or sixties with COVID-19, enrolled during active disease. The CDR3 spells CASSQDGDRVGYTF. The CDR3 nucleotides read TGTGCCAGCAGCCAAGATGGGGACAGGGTAGGCTACACCTTC.